One and the same sample provided the 14 T cell receptor beta chains below, sequenced in a study of human T cells and chemical hapten exposure (dated by TCRdb to 2020 to 2023). This sample's time point label indicates: patch test 3, about 24 weeks after DPC sensitization. Taken with the paper, the label for treatment or condition translates to: therapeutic diphenylcyclopropenone sensitization with weekly scalp DPC. The receptor library was made with RACE. TCRdb names NextSeq 500 as the instrument used. TCRdb applied fastp at Q25 and MiXCR to the public reads, then kept only in-frame beta chains. Each record represents a unique CDR3 protein, reported with the most common genes and DNA among its rows. This sample gives 110,000 or so distinct CDR3 sequences in total; 30% to 35% of them show up just once. The top ten constitute roughly 2.7% of the sample. The input for sequencing was whole blood, taken in connection with sensitization to the hapten diphenylcyclopropenone (DPC). These receptors originate from a middle-aged man with alopecia areata. Some clones in this sample may be carry-over from other donors' samples.

This clonotype has only one observation. V is TRBV12-3 or TRBV12-4 and J is TRBJ2-3; 8 positions agree with TRBD2. CDR3 length equals 13 residues. Unmatched junction bases numbered 5, after V lost 8 bases and J lost 4 bases. Here the CDR3 DNA reads TGTGCCAGCCAGCGGGAGCTCTCAGATACGCAGTATTTT. Amino acid sequence: CASQRELSDTQYF.

This chain joins TRBV5-1 and TRBJ2-2; maybe TRBD1 (5 bases). V gave up 0 bases and J gave up 5 bases, with 14 bases separating them. The germline gives CDR1 SGHRS, CDR2 YFSETQ. The length of the CDR3 is 16 residues. The CDR3: CASSLEGQGWTGELFF. The CDR3 nucleotides are TGCGCCAGCAGCTTGGAGGGGCAGGGATGGACCGGGGAGCTGTTTTTT.

This sequence joins TRBV6-1 and TRBJ2-2, with 10 bases aligning to TRBD1. CDR1 is MNHNS, CDR2 SASEGT, per germline. The CDR3 has 14 residues. After removal of 7 bases from V and 6 bases from J, the junction contained 5 bases not matched to a gene. The CDR3 spells CASIGTGVAGELFF. The CDR3 DNA sequence: TGTGCCAGCATCGGGACAGGGGTCGCCGGGGAGCTGTTTTTT.

The chain combines TRBV28 with TRBJ2-7; TRBD2 matches at 9 bases. The CDR3 spans 17 residues. J gave up 7 bases and V 3 bases, and 16 bases lay outside the gene matches. Germline loops: CDR1 MDHEN, CDR2 SYDVKM. The CDR3, as DNA: TGTGCCAGCAGTTTCGGGACAGCCTCTCTGGCGGGAGGGGAGCAGTACGTC. Protein: CASSFGTASLAGGEQYV.

The rearrangement joins TRBV5-1 to TRBJ2-1; possible D gene TRBD2, 6 bases. The CDR3 is 15 amino acids. The V gene lost 6 bases and the J gene lost 12 bases, with 25 bases spanning the gap. Germline V CDR1 and CDR2: SGHRS, YFSETQ. CDR3 nucleotide sequence: TGCGCCAGCACCCCTTCGGGGGAGGCCCCAAACGGGCAGTTCTTC. Amino acids: CASTPSGEAPNGQFF.

The chain combines TRBV4-3 with TRBJ2-7; D gene unclear. With 0 bases removed from V and 3 bases from J, the gap between germline ends came to 12 bases. Germline V CDR1 and CDR2: LGHNA, YSLEER. The length of the CDR3 is 15 residues. CDR3: CASSQDWASHYEQYF. Here the CDR3 DNA reads TGCGCCAGCAGCCAAGATTGGGCTAGTCACTACGAGCAGTACTTC.

This clonotype has only a few counts. The V call is TRBV28, the J call TRBJ2-4, with 9 bases fitting TRBD2. J lost 1 base, V lost 5 bases, and 6 bases had no gene match. Looked up from germline, CDR1 is MDHEN and CDR2 is SYDVKM. The CDR3 is 16 amino acids. CDR3 amino acids: CASSVWAGGAKNIQYF. In DNA, the CDR3 is TGTGCCAGCAGTGTTTGGGCGGGAGGGGCCAAAAACATTCAGTACTTC.

The rearrangement links TRBV20-1 to TRBJ2-1, with 7 bases aligning to TRBD2. The CDR3 runs to 15 residues. The ends lost 0 bases at V and 4 bases at J; junction bases unmatched: 6. Germline-derived CDR1 and CDR2 are DFQATT and SNEGSKA (reference sequence). The CDR3 reads CSAREGRGRYNEQFF. CDR3 coding DNA: TGCAGTGCTAGAGAAGGGCGGGGGAGGTACAATGAGCAGTTCTTC.

J is TRBJ2-5 and V is TRBV25-1; TRBD1 matches 12 bases. Germline assignment: CDR1 MGHDK and CDR2 SYGVNS. V was clipped by 9 bases and J by 5 bases; unmatched bases: 16. This CDR3 contains 17 residues. The CDR3 bases are TGTGCCAGAAAACCCAAGAGCGGGACAGGGGGCGCGGAGACCCAGTACTTC. It yields the protein CARKPKSGTGGAETQYF.

The rearrangement uses TRBV29-1 and TRBJ1-1; D remains unclear. From germline, CDR1 is SQVTM and CDR2 ANQGSEA. The V and J ends lost 6 bases and 6 bases respectively, with 26 bases between them. This CDR3 contains 16 residues. The CDR3 here is CSVVWSSDPRFAEAFF. CDR3 sequence (DNA): TGCAGCGTCGTTTGGTCCTCGGACCCAAGGTTCGCTGAAGCTTTCTTT.

This clonotype was counted many times. This chain joins TRBV7-2 and TRBJ2-4; D call uncertain. Germline CDR1 and CDR2: SGHTA and FQGNSA. This CDR3 contains 16 residues. V dropped 1 base and J dropped 0 bases, with 10 bases sitting between them. The CDR3 protein is CASSLVGVQAKNIQYF. The CDR3 nucleotides read TGTGCCAGCAGCTTAGTAGGCGTCCAAGCCAAAAACATTCAGTACTTC.

This clonotype was seen only a few times. The chain recombines TRBV3-1 with TRBJ2-2; no clear D gene. Germline V lookup: CDR1 LGHDT, CDR2 YNNKEL (reference sequence). V lost 0 bases to trimming and J lost 4 bases, with 6 bases between them. The CDR3 loop spans 14 amino acids. In DNA form, the CDR3 reads TGTGCCAGCAGCCAAGATTCCAGCACCGGGGAGCTGTTTTTT. Protein sequence: CASSQDSSTGELFF.

This clonotype was found a few times. The gene calls are TRBV11-2 and TRBJ2-7; D is perhaps TRBD2 (5 bases). The CDR3 has 14 residues. V was shortened by 5 bases and J by 4 bases, with 15 bases between the two germline ends. Germline CDR1 reads SGHAT; CDR2 reads FQNNGV. CDR3 in amino acids: CASSPSIYRYEQYV. DNA for the CDR3: TGTGCCAGCAGCCCTAGCATATACCGTTACGAGCAGTACGTC.

The chain couples TRBV4-3 to TRBJ1-1; the match to TRBD1 covers 10 bases. This CDR3 is 15 amino acids long. J gave up 2 bases and V 4 bases, and 4 bases lay outside the gene matches. Germline lookup yields CDR1 LGHNA and CDR2 YSLEER. Here the CDR3 DNA reads TGCGCCAGCAGCCGAGACAGGGGGCTCAACACTGAAGCTTTCTTT. Protein sequence: CASSRDRGLNTEAFF.